Listed below are T cell receptor beta chains from one sample, sequenced in a study of cytomegalovirus exposure and HLA in healthy donors. Some clones are missing from TCRdb's copy, which holds only in-frame ones; the method was immunoSEQ multiplex PCR. The table includes 120,000 to 150,000 clones, around 78% detected once. The sequenced material came from PBMCs. These receptors came from a young woman in good health and CMV-seronegative. Each CDR3 is given with its conserved first and last residue. Each record gives: CDR3 protein, CDR3 DNA, clone size, J gene, CDR3 length, D gene, V gene. A D gene is named only where the DNA matches it firmly. Some rows mark clone size as missing; the rest say once, few, many or name a class of expanded clone.

CASSVEASGSNEQFF,TGTGCCAGCAGCGTAGAGGCTAGCGGGAGCAATGAGCAGTTCTTC,-,TRBJ2-1,15,TRBD2,TRBV9
CASSPGQGPTGELFF,TGTGCCAGCAGCCCCGGACAGGGCCCCACCGGGGAGCTGTTTTTT,once,TRBJ2-2,15,TRBD1,TRBV6-5
CASSQDPRASYNSPLHF,TGTGCCAGCAGCCAAGATCCCAGGGCATCCTATAATTCACCCCTCCACTTT,few,TRBJ1-6,17,-,TRBV4-2
CASRSRELNPYGYTF,TGTGCCAGCAGATCCAGGGAACTGAACCCCTATGGCTACACCTTC,-,TRBJ1-2,15,-,TRBV2
CASSYSRGGTEAFF,TGTGCCAGCAGTTATTCTCGGGGTGGTACTGAAGCTTTCTTT,-,TRBJ1-1,14,-,TRBV6-5
CASLRDTEAFF,TGTGCCAGTCTTCGGGACACTGAAGCTTTCTTT,-,TRBJ1-1,11,-,TRBV19
CASAEASGGNEQFF,TGTGCCAGCGCCGAGGCTAGCGGAGGGAATGAGCAGTTCTTC,once,TRBJ2-1,14,TRBD2,TRBV6-4
CASSLPVSYEQYF,TGTGCCAGCAGCTTACCAGTCTCCTACGAGCAGTACTTC,-,TRBJ2-7,13,-,TRBV7-9
CASSSETGGTEQFF,TGTGCCAGCAGTTCCGAGACAGGGGGCACTGAGCAGTTCTTC,-,TRBJ2-1,14,TRBD1,TRBV27
CASSFAVNTEAFF,TGTGCCAGCAGCTTCGCGGTTAACACTGAAGCTTTCTTT,few,TRBJ1-1,13,-,TRBV5-4
CASSLVQGTSGSSRLNEQFF,TGCGCCAGCAGCTTGGTCCAAGGGACTAGCGGGAGTAGCCGTTTGAATGAGCAGTTCTTC,-,TRBJ2-1,20,TRBD2,TRBV5-1
CASSPRSYSYNEQFF,TGTGCCAGCAGTCCTCGGAGTTACTCCTACAATGAGCAGTTCTTC,-,TRBJ2-1,15,-,TRBV6-5
CASSLDAGSYNEQFF,TGTGCCAGCAGCTTAGACGCCGGTTCCTACAATGAGCAGTTCTTC,-,TRBJ2-1,15,-,TRBV7-8
CASSLGGDRTYGYTF,TGTGCCAGCAGCTTAGGGGGAGACAGGACCTATGGCTACACCTTC,few,TRBJ1-2,15,-,TRBV7-9
CASSLDGAGANVLTF,TGCGCCAGCAGCTTGGATGGGGCCGGGGCCAACGTCCTGACTTTC,-,TRBJ2-6,15,-,TRBV5-1
CASSSQGGAMNTEAFF,TGTGCCAGCAGTTCCCAGGGTGGGGCCATGAACACTGAAGCTTTCTTT,once,TRBJ1-1,16,-,TRBV25-1
CASSNSMASGGPAYPFF,TGTGCCAGCAGTAACTCGATGGCCAGCGGGGGGCCTGCGTACCCGTTCTTC,once,TRBJ2-1,17,TRBD2,TRBV28
CASRFPGPTDTQYF,TGTGCCAGCCGTTTCCCAGGCCCGACAGATACGCAGTATTTT,-,TRBJ2-3,14,-,TRBV28
CASNRNQGAKQPQHF,TGTGCTAGCAACCGCAACCAGGGGGCGAAACAGCCCCAGCATTTT,-,TRBJ1-5,15,TRBD1,TRBV7-7
CASSIVPSGTGGQPQHF,TGTGCCAGTAGTATAGTGCCTTCCGGGACAGGGGGACAGCCCCAGCATTTT,-,TRBJ1-5,17,TRBD1,TRBV19
CASSLPGPRNTEAFF,TGTGCCAGCAGTCTGCCAGGGCCCCGGAACACTGAAGCTTTCTTT,-,TRBJ1-1,15,-,TRBV28
CASSIGGDQPQHF,TGTGCCAGCAGCATAGGGGGGGATCAGCCCCAGCATTTT,-,TRBJ1-5,13,-,TRBV11-3
CASSYQTGGNQPQHF,TGTGCCAGCAGTTACCAGACAGGAGGCAATCAGCCCCAGCATTTT,-,TRBJ1-5,15,-,TRBV7-6
CASSSDTIYGYTF,TGTGCCAGCAGCTCGGACACGATATATGGCTACACCTTC,few,TRBJ1-2,13,-,TRBV13
CASSRGLNKGTEAFF,TGTGCCAGCTCACGGGGACTCAACAAGGGGACTGAGGCTTTCTTT,-,TRBJ1-1,15,-,TRBV18
CASSSRPGQGYNQPQHF,TGTGCCAGCAGCTCCCGGCCGGGACAGGGGTATAATCAGCCCCAGCATTTT,-,TRBJ1-5,17,TRBD1,TRBV7-6
CSVLKPGLGRTDTQYF,TGCAGCGTTCTAAAACCGGGACTAGGAAGGACAGATACGCAGTATTTT,-,TRBJ2-3,16,TRBD2,TRBV29-1
CASSSSSGFSGANVLTF,TGTGCCAGCAGTTCCTCATCAGGGTTCTCTGGGGCCAACGTCCTGACTTTC,few,TRBJ2-6,17,-,TRBV28
CASRPTGYTGELFF,TGTGCCAGCAGACCGACAGGGTACACCGGGGAGCTGTTTTTT,-,TRBJ2-2,14,TRBD1,TRBV27
CASSPQVFTEAFF,TGTGCCAGCAGTCCACAGGTGTTTACTGAAGCTTTCTTT,-,TRBJ1-1,13,-,TRBV6-6
CASSPGGSPQPQHF,TGTGCCAGCAGCCCGGGGGGGTCTCCTCAGCCCCAGCATTTT,-,TRBJ1-5,14,-,TRBV7-2
CASSASGQGGTDTQYF,TGTGCCAGCAGCGCCTCGGGACAGGGGGGCACAGATACGCAGTATTTT,-,TRBJ2-3,16,TRBD1,TRBV11-2
CASSPGLQSEKLFF,TGTGCCAGCTCACCAGGCCTACAGAGTGAAAAACTGTTTTTT,-,TRBJ1-4,14,-,TRBV18
CASSPPGQGPYEQYF,TGTGCCAGCTCACCCCCGGGACAGGGACCCTACGAGCAGTACTTC,-,TRBJ2-7,15,TRBD1,TRBV18
CAWSPQGETQYF,TGTGCCTGGAGTCCACAGGGGGAGACCCAGTACTTC,few,TRBJ2-5,12,TRBD1,TRBV30
CASSPGQGWSYNEQFF,TGTGCCAGCAGCCCCGGGCAGGGGTGGTCCTACAATGAGCAGTTCTTC,few,TRBJ2-1,16,-,TRBV4-2
CASSQSYGKSSYNEQFF,TGCGCCAGCAGCCAAAGCTACGGGAAGAGCTCCTACAATGAGCAGTTCTTC,-,TRBJ2-1,17,-,TRBV4-3
CASSDLSGQETQYF,TGTGCCAGCAGTGACCTAAGCGGCCAAGAGACCCAGTACTTC,-,TRBJ2-5,14,-,TRBV25-1
CASSVGVLAGGVKFF,TGTGCCAGCAGCGTAGGAGTTCTAGCGGGGGGAGTTAAGTTCTTC,-,TRBJ2-1,15,TRBD2,TRBV9
CASSVADQETQYF,TGTGCCAGCAGCGTAGCAGATCAAGAGACCCAGTACTTC,-,TRBJ2-5,13,-,TRBV9
CASRPGTGELFF,TGCGCCAGCAGACCCGGGACAGGGGAGCTGTTTTTT,-,TRBJ2-2,12,-,TRBV10-1